Following are 8 T cell receptor beta chains from one sample sequenced in a study of blood T cell repertoires in COVID-19. The repertoire was sequenced with immunoSEQ multiplex PCR; TCRdb's copy has only in-frame clones and lacks some. This sample carries about 30,000 clones, about 84% of them seen once, and the ten largest clones take about 3%. The sample was peripheral blood. The source of these receptors is a man between 65 and 85 years old with COVID-19, enrolled during active disease.

This clone was recorded only once. The chain links TRBV19 to TRBJ1-2; D unclear. The V and J ends lost 3 bases and 3 bases respectively, with 11 bases between them. CDR3 length: 14 amino acids. Germline V CDR1 and CDR2: LNHDA, SQIVND (reference sequence). This CDR3 reads CASSISLADYGYTF. As DNA, the CDR3 is TGTGCCAGTAGTATTAGTCTGGCGGACTATGGCTACACCTTC.

There are a few counts of this clone. V usage is TRBV9 and J usage is TRBJ1-1, with TRBD1 as a possible D gene (5 bases). Trimming cost V 2 bases and J 2 bases, with 10 bases left between them. The CDR3 totals 14 residues. CDR1 and CDR2 from the germline V gene are SGDLS and YYNGEE. The CDR3 region is CASSVDSLNTEAFF. DNA for the CDR3: TGTGCCAGCAGCGTTGACAGTCTCAACACTGAAGCTTTCTTT.

V is TRBV5-1 and J is TRBJ1-2; 9 nucleotides match TRBD1. CDR1 and CDR2 from the germline V gene are SGHRS and YFSETQ. The CDR3 extends over 15 amino acids. J lost 5 bases, V lost 4 bases, and 9 bases had no gene match. The CDR3 sequence: CASSPLDRGLYGYTF. The CDR3 DNA reads as TGCGCCAGCAGCCCCTTGGACAGGGGATTGTATGGCTACACCTTC.

This chain links TRBV9 with TRBJ2-7, with a tentative D call TRBD1 (5 bases). The CDR3 is made up of 15 amino acids. Between the trimmed V and J ends, which lost 0 bases and 1 base, there was a span of 11 bases. The germline gives CDR1 SGDLS, CDR2 YYNGEE. The DNA for the CDR3 is TGTGCCAGCAGCGTAGGGCAGGGCCGATCCTACGAGCAGTACTTC. Translating it yields CASSVGQGRSYEQYF.

The rearrangement joins TRBV6-1 to TRBJ1-5; D is undetermined. Between the trimmed V and J ends, which lost 2 bases and 7 bases, there was a span of 15 bases. This CDR3 is 15 amino acids long. CDR1 MNHNS and CDR2 SASEGT come from the germline V gene. The CDR3 reads CASSERLGDTQPQHF. The CDR3 DNA reads TGTGCCAGCAGTGAAAGGTTGGGAGATACCCAGCCCCAGCATTTT.

This chain joins TRBV28 and TRBJ1-6; D may be TRBD1 (5 bases). The CDR3 has 15 amino acids. Between the trimmed V and J ends, which lost 3 bases and 8 bases, there was a span of 14 bases. Germline values: CDR1 MDHEN, CDR2 SYDVKM. The CDR3 region is CASSFPGSYDSPLHF. The CDR3 DNA follows: TGTGCCAGCAGTTTTCCAGGGTCCTACGATTCACCCCTCCACTTT.

This clone was recorded a few times. This sequence joins TRBV28 and TRBJ1-5; 7 bases align to TRBD1. The germline V gene encodes CDR1 MDHEN and CDR2 SYDVKM. The CDR3 consists of 19 residues. The junction had 24 bases not matched to a gene; V was cut back by 7 bases and J by 6 bases. CDR3 bases: TGTGCCAGCACCCAGAGGGACAGAACTGCCAGGCTAATCGGTCAGCCCCAGCATTTT. Translating it yields CASTQRDRTARLIGQPQHF.

This rearrangement joins TRBV5-5 to TRBJ1-5; 9 positions match TRBD1. Germline V CDR1 and CDR2: SGHKS, YYEKEE (reference sequence). The trim removed 3 bases at V and 6 bases at J, leaving 1 base unmatched. The CDR3 has 13 residues. CDR3 sequence: CASSWDRAQPQHF. CDR3 DNA: TGTGCCAGCAGCTGGGACAGGGCTCAGCCCCAGCATTTT.